This T cell receptor beta chain was captured in a study of CD8+ T cells in alopecia areata. Study background: Tofacitinib therapy lasting 6 to 18 months was followed by 6 months off drug. General observations from the study: Significant decreases in scalp clonality and expanded CD8+ clones followed tofacitinib treatment. The study found that many expanded lesional clones persisted in scalp and blood during tofacitinib. The study found TCR sharing across patients less clear than in mice, possibly for HLA reasons.

Notes on this clone: Its antigen is unknown.

The treatment denotes: oral pan-JAK inhibitor, 5-10 mg twice daily. Following extraction, RNA underwent reverse transcription to cDNA, which served as the sequencing template. Clones were read by immunoSEQ multiplex PCR, and TCRdb kept only the in-frame ones, dropping some. In the table there are 100,000 to 150,000 clones, roughly 55% of which are singletons. Germline loops: CDR1 SGDLS, CDR2 YYNGEE. CDR3 size: 14 residues. Trimming cost V 6 bases and J 2 bases, with 9 bases left between them. The receptor comes from a human donor with alopecia areata. J is TRBJ2-6 and V is TRBV9; D is ambiguous. Sequenced material: CD4+ T cells sorted from blood, taken at week 4, from a patient treated with tofacitinib. The CDR3 loop reads CASTHDAGANVLTF. As DNA, the CDR3 is TGTGCCAGCACTCACGACGCTGGGGCCAACGTCCTGACTTTC. Full variable domain (remainder filled in from reference TRBV9 and TRBJ2-6): DSGVTQTPKHLITATGQRVTLRCSPRSGDLSVYWYQQSLDQGLQFLIQYYNGEERAKGNILERFSAQQFPDLHSELNLSSLELGDSALYFCASTHDAGANVLTFGAGSRLTVL.